Given below is one T cell receptor (beta chain) in context. Its antigen remains undetermined. One base away there is no much larger clone; base qualities are not given. Compared with germline, V lacks 5 bases and J lacks 7 bases; bases without a gene match: 8. Its CDR3 holds 15 amino acids, cysteine through phenylalanine. The read is trimmed to its CDR3 DNA, 45 bases read in frame from base 1. According to the germline V gene, CDR1 reads SGHTA and CDR2 reads FQGNSA. To sequence the TCRbeta CDR3 region, genomic DNA was isolated from the sorted cells. The immunoSEQ Assay was used to sequence the TCRbeta CDR3 regions. Drawn from immuneACCESS, this table holds only the in-frame rearrangements with V and J called that TCRdb kept. Clones are partly lost; checked studies trace under half to an unresolved V gene and leave the rest unexplained. The sample yields 65,000 to 90,000 clones; 80% to 90% were counted once. Of the sample, about 0.72% is held by the ten largest clones.

The sample is drawn from a study of OX40 agonist ivuxolimab in advanced cancers. Concerning the study at large: Ivuxolimab was a fully human IgG2 agonistic monoclonal antibody targeting the costimulatory receptor OX40 (CD134). Partial responses occurred in three dose-escalation patients, of whom one had hepatocellular carcinoma and two had cutaneous melanoma. The point of sequencing TCRbeta in the periphery was to test whether ivuxolimab changed TCR sequence diversity and drove clonal T-cell expansion. Among the 50 to 55 dose-escalation patients, around 19 had hepatocellular carcinoma, 15 or so melanoma, 9 renal cell carcinoma and 9 head and neck cancer. Intravenous ivuxolimab was administered to patients every 2 weeks at six dose levels: 0.01, 0.1, 0.3, 1.5, 3 and 10 mg/kg. Prior anti-PD-1, anti-PD-L1 or anti-CTLA-4 therapy was permitted, and approximately 40% of dose-escalation patients had received checkpoint inhibitors. The paper covers the monotherapy dose-escalation part of the phase I ivuxolimab trial, which included N ≈ 50 patients. The dose-escalation cohort was approximately 83% male with a mean age of about 60 years, ranging from roughly 20 to 80.

Points the paper makes about the study in general: After ivuxolimab, CD8+ T cells had more expanded clones than CD4+ T cells on average. At doses from 0.1 to 3.0 mg/kg, clonal expansion was seen in both CD4+ and CD8+ blood T cells between baseline and week 6. Antigen specificity was not determined for the clonally expanded peripheral T cells. In partial responders in the 0.1-3.0 mg/kg groups, normalized peripheral clonal expansion was found to be among the lowest, especially among CD8+ T cells. Low levels of normalized T-cell clonal expansion were also shown by some nonresponding patients.

The trial excluded patients who had a history of autoimmune disease or who were on systemic immunosuppression. Peripheral blood for TCR sequencing was drawn from every dose cohort at baseline, at cycle 4 day 1 and at cycle 7 day 1. Samples came from an open-label, multicenter, first-in-human phase I dose-escalation trial of ivuxolimab. Adults with locally advanced or metastatic head and neck squamous cell, hepatocellular, melanoma or renal cell carcinoma were enrolled in the trial. Before TCR sequencing, CD4+ T cells and CD8+ T cells were sorted from peripheral blood as separate populations. The V and J genes are TRBV7-2 and TRBJ2-2; TRBD1 agrees with 9 junctional bases. The receptor was derived from an adult with an advanced solid tumor such as melanoma, head and neck, liver or kidney cancer. The sequencing used CD4+ or CD8+ T cells sorted from blood, collected in a trial of the OX40 agonist ivuxolimab. The DNA sequence follows: TGTGCCAGCAGCCCACCGGGACAGGGTGTCGGGGAGCTGTTTTTT. It codes for CASSPPGQGVGELFF.